The clone carrying this T cell receptor (beta chain) has just one count. Measured with immunoSEQ multiplex PCR; TCRdb has only the in-frame clones, and not every one. The profile shows about 270,000 clones, approximately 90% of them singletons. CDR3 size: 13 residues. The V end was cut by 6 bases, the J end by 2 bases, with 10 bases between. Germline V CDR1 and CDR2: MGHDK, SYGVNS. This sample was included in a study of blood T cell repertoires in COVID-19. Study in general: T cells, B-cell-depleted T cells, or PBMCs provided the cDNA or gDNA that served as material.

The V gene is TRBV25-1, the J gene TRBJ1-1, with D possibly being TRBD1 (6 bases). The TCR sequence derives from a woman aged 30 to 39 with acute COVID-19. The sample taken for sequencing was PBMCs or T cells enriched from blood (not recorded which). In DNA form, the CDR3 reads TGTGCCAGCAGCCAGGGGTATAACACTGAAGCTTTCTTT. Amino acid sequence: CASSQGYNTEAFF.